Shown below are 21 T cell receptor beta chains from a single sample sequenced in a study of shared clonotypes between healthy human individuals. Some clones are missing from TCRdb's copy, which holds only in-frame ones; the method was immunoSEQ multiplex PCR. The table records approximately 1.4 million clones, approximately 98% of them present only once. Specimen: naive CD4+ T cells sorted from blood. Subset defined: CD45RA+ positively selected. Receptors were obtained from a young man in good health.

The DNA for the CDR3 is TGCGCCAGCAGCTTGTGGGAATCTAGCGGGAGGGCTAATGAGCAGTTCTTC. Residues: CASSLWESSGRANEQFF. The chain employs TRBV5-1 and TRBJ2-1; the match to TRBD2 covers 12 bases. The CDR3 is made up of 17 amino acids. CDR1 is SGHRS, CDR2 YFSETQ, per germline. V lost 1 base and J lost 7; bases outside the gene matches: 9.

The CDR3 nucleotides read TGTGCCAGCAAAGGAAACACCGGGGAGCTGTTTTTT. It specifies CASKGNTGELFF. J is TRBJ2-2 and V is TRBV6-4; no firm D call. CDR1 MRHNA and CDR2 SNTAGT come from the germline V gene. The CDR3 has 12 residues. V lost 7 bases and J lost 2, with 5 bases in between.

Note on this clone: This specimen includes other DNA sequences encoding the same CDR3. The chain has TRBV18 and TRBJ2-3; D not certain. From germline, CDR1 is KGHSH and CDR2 LQKENI. This CDR3 has 12 amino acids. V was clipped by 6 bases and J by 2 bases, with 6 bases between them. The CDR3 DNA reads TGTGCCAGCTCTACTTCCACAGATACGCAGTATTTT. As protein: CASSTSTDTQYF.

The chain employs TRBV28 and TRBJ2-7; possible D gene TRBD1, 5 bases. The CDR3 totals 15 residues. Between the trimmed V and J ends, which lost 7 bases and 4 bases, there was a span of 20 bases. From germline, CDR1 is MDHEN and CDR2 SYDVKM. The CDR3 reads CASTQGHSGRYEQYF. Written as DNA, the CDR3 is TGTGCCAGCACCCAGGGCCACTCGGGCAGGTACGAGCAGTACTTC.

A single count supports this clone. This chain uses TRBV5-1 with TRBJ2-1, with TRBD1 matching 9 bases. This CDR3 comprises 16 residues. Losses at the gene ends were 2 bases for V and 6 bases for J; bases not matched to a gene: 9. Germline-derived CDR1 and CDR2 are SGHRS and YFSETQ. CDR3 protein: CASSLLRQGGSNEQFF. The CDR3 DNA sequence: TGCGCCAGCAGCTTATTAAGACAGGGGGGTTCCAATGAGCAGTTCTTC.

The chain uses TRBV6-6 and TRBJ2-5; 8 nucleotides match TRBD1. Trimming took 4 bases from V and 4 from J; bases not matched to a gene: 11. The CDR3 has 16 amino acids. Per germline, CDR1 MNHNY and CDR2 SVGAGI (reference sequence). This CDR3 reads CASSSFRTGSGETQYF. The CDR3 bases are TGTGCCAGCAGTTCCTTCCGGACAGGGTCGGGAGAGACCCAGTACTTC.

The chain couples TRBV11-2 to TRBJ2-5, with 11 nucleotides matching TRBD1. Trimming removed 5 bases from V and 5 bases from J; junction bases left unmatched: 7. CDR1 is SGHAT, CDR2 FQNNGV, per germline. The CDR3 extends over 15 amino acids. CDR3 in DNA: TGTGCCAGCAGCGCCGGGACAGGGGGGTCGGAGACCCAGTACTTC. This gives the protein CASSAGTGGSETQYF.

The chain carries TRBV30 and TRBJ2-7, with 7 nucleotides matching TRBD1. J was trimmed by 0 bases and V by 3 bases; bases with no gene match: 8. CDR1 and CDR2 from the germline V gene are GTSNPN and SVGIG (reference sequence). The CDR3 is made up of 15 amino acids. The CDR3 nucleotides read TGTGCCTGGAGCGGGACAGCGTTATCCTCCTACGAGCAGTACTTC. Translated: CAWSGTALSSYEQYF.

The J gene is TRBJ1-1, the V gene TRBV29-1, with a tentative D call TRBD1 (5 bases). V dropped 5 bases and J dropped 4 bases, with 14 bases sitting between them. CDR1 is SQVTM, CDR2 ANQGSEA, per germline. This CDR3 has 13 amino acids. For the CDR3, the DNA is TGCAGCGTTCAGGGACGGGGTAGCACTGAAGCTTTCTTT. Protein product: CSVQGRGSTEAFF.

The rearrangement joins TRBV5-1 to TRBJ1-2; D gene ambiguous. V was cut by 2 bases and J by 5 bases, with 16 bases left in between. CDR3 length: 15 residues. CDR1 is SGHRS, CDR2 YFSETQ, per germline. The CDR3 region is CASSLKTQSAYGYTF. The CDR3 region has the DNA TGCGCCAGCAGCTTAAAAACACAGTCCGCTTATGGCTACACCTTC. The entire variable domain, with the rest obtained from reference TRBV5-1 and TRBJ1-2, is as follows: KAGVTQTPRYLIKTRGQQVTLSCSPISGHRSVSWYQQTPGQGLQFLFEYFSETQRNKGNFPGRFSGRQFSNSRSEMNVSTLELGDSALYLCASSLKTQSAYGYTFGSGTRLTVV.

The chain uses TRBV29-1 and TRBJ1-2; D might be TRBD1 (6 bases). Germline lookup yields CDR1 SQVTM and CDR2 ANQGSEA. The CDR3 is 13 amino acids. V lost 7 bases, J lost 4 bases, and 16 bases lay in between. The CDR3 coding sequence is TGCAGCGCCATATATAGGGGGATCTATGGCTACACCTTC. It yields the protein CSAIYRGIYGYTF.

The CDR3 here is CASSLDGPEAFF. The DNA of the CDR3 is TGTGCCAGCAGCTTAGATGGGCCGGAAGCTTTCTTT. The rearrangement uses TRBV7-9 and TRBJ1-1; D gene uncertain. Germline loops: CDR1 SEHNR, CDR2 FQNEAQ (reference sequence). The CDR3 is 12 residues long. V shed 1 base and J shed 8 bases, with 8 bases lying between them. The full variable domain, its missing parts supplied by reference TRBV7-9 and TRBJ1-1, is DTGVSQNPRHKITKRGQNVTFRCDPISEHNRLYWYRQTLGQGPEFLTYFQNEAQLEKSRLLSDRFSAERPKGSFSTLEIQRTEQGDSAMYLCASSLDGPEAFFGQGTRLTVV.

Only one count was recorded for this clone. The chain is built from TRBV6-1 and TRBJ1-4; D is unclear. Trimming took off 7 bases at V and 4 bases at J, with 13 bases between the two ends. Germline CDR1 reads MNHNS; CDR2 reads SASEGT. This CDR3 is built from 14 residues. The DNA of the CDR3 is TGTGCCAGCACAGCGGCAGTTCGTAATGAAAAACTGTTTTTT. Amino acid sequence: CASTAAVRNEKLFF.

As for this clone: Other DNA sequences within the sample encode an identical CDR3. V is TRBV11-2 and J is TRBJ2-7, with D tentatively TRBD2 (6 bases). Trimming took 1 base from V and 3 from J, leaving 10 bases between them. This CDR3 has 14 amino acids. CDR1 and CDR2 from the germline V gene are SGHAT and FQNNGV. CDR3 sequence (DNA): TGTGCCAGCAGCTTAGTCCGCGGGGTCTACGAGCAGTACTTC. Translation: CASSLVRGVYEQYF.

V gene TRBV7-9 combines with J gene TRBJ2-2; D might be TRBD1 or TRBD2, each matching 5 bases. Trimming cost V 2 bases and J 8 bases, with 12 bases left between them. CDR1 is SEHNR and CDR2 is FQNEAQ in the germline V gene (reference sequence). This CDR3 has 14 residues. The CDR3 spells CASSLNTGQGELFF. Here the CDR3 DNA reads TGTGCCAGCAGCTTAAATACGGGGCAAGGGGAGCTGTTTTTT.

The chain recombines TRBV5-1 with TRBJ2-3; D remains ambiguous. Between the trimmed V and J ends, which lost 0 bases and 4 bases, there was a span of 6 bases. CDR1 is SGHRS and CDR2 is YFSETQ in the germline V gene. This CDR3 spans 13 amino acids. CDR3 nucleotide sequence: TGCGCCAGCAGCTTGGATGCACCAGATACGCAGTATTTT. Translating it yields CASSLDAPDTQYF.

This chain uses TRBV5-1 with TRBJ2-1; D possibly corresponds to TRBD2 (5 bases). V lost 0 bases, J lost 9 bases, and 13 bases lay in between. CDR1 is SGHRS and CDR2 is YFSETQ in the germline V gene. The CDR3 length is 14 residues. The CDR3 is CASSLASGTGEQFF. CDR3 in DNA: TGCGCCAGCAGCTTGGCCTCGGGAACGGGTGAGCAGTTCTTC.

V and J are TRBV27 and TRBJ2-7; tentatively, D is TRBD1 (6 bases). Trimming stripped 5 bases from V and 7 bases from J, with 15 bases between. CDR1 and CDR2 (germline): MNHEY, SMNVEV (reference sequence). The CDR3 is 13 amino acids. The CDR3 sequence: CASSQRTALEQYF. The DNA for the CDR3 is TGTGCCAGCAGTCAACGGACAGCTCTTGAGCAGTACTTC.

This sequence joins TRBV7-9 and TRBJ1-5; TRBD1 agrees at 7 bases. The V gene's germline CDR1 is SEHNR and CDR2 FQNEAQ (reference sequence). The CDR3 covers 14 residues. The J segment lost 3 bases and the V segment lost 5 bases, leaving 4 bases of the junction unmatched. CDR3 sequence: CASSTGVSNQPQHF. CDR3 sequence (DNA): TGTGCCAGCAGCACAGGGGTCTCCAATCAGCCCCAGCATTTT. The complete variable domain, with remaining parts taken from reference TRBV7-9 and TRBJ1-5, reads DTGVSQNPRHKITKRGQNVTFRCDPISEHNRLYWYRQTLGQGPEFLTYFQNEAQLEKSRLLSDRFSAERPKGSFSTLEIQRTEQGDSAMYLCASSTGVSNQPQHFGDGTRLSIL.

Remarks on this clone: The sample has other DNA sequences that encode this CDR3 too. The genes are TRBV6-1 and TRBJ1-1; D is unclear. The CDR3 runs 13 residues. Germline V gives CDR1 MNHNS, CDR2 SASEGT. Trimming shortened V by 4 bases and J by 0 bases, and 6 bases separated the two germline ends. The CDR3 sequence: CASSASLNTEAFF. The CDR3 bases are TGTGCCAGCAGTGCCAGCTTGAACACTGAAGCTTTCTTT.

J is TRBJ1-2 and V is TRBV2, with TRBD1 as a possible D gene (5 bases). Per the germline V gene, CDR1 is SNHLY and CDR2 is FYNNEI. The CDR3 totals 15 residues. Between the trimmed V and J ends, which lost 10 bases and 1 base, there was a span of 19 bases. CDR3 region: CATPRPGPVNYGYTF. CDR3 DNA: TGTGCCACCCCGCGGCCAGGGCCCGTTAACTATGGCTACACCTTC.